This entry is about one T cell receptor (beta chain). The target antigen is unknown. These data are taken from a study of blood T cells in healthy people across ages. Combining a sample-barcoded 5' primer with a J-beta primer mix, a second PCR ran for roughly 6 to 12 cycles. TCRdb reanalysed the 5' RACE reads using MiXCR and keeps one entry per CDR3 protein. The profile shows under 1,000,000 distinct CDR3 sequences, less than 60% of them singletons. Points from the study as a whole: The unknown donor CMV status may have confounded expanded clonotype changes.

There are 12 residues in the CDR3. Per germline, CDR1 MDHEN and CDR2 SYDVKM. The V end was cut by 6 bases, the J end by 4 bases, with 9 bases between. This clonotype was sampled from an elderly man in good health. Specimen: blood. V and J are TRBV28 and TRBJ2-5; D perhaps matches TRBD1 (5 bases). CDR3 nucleotide sequence: TGTGCCAGCAGGCGACAGAGAGAGACCCAGTACTTC. It encodes CASRRQRETQYF.